This is a list of T cell receptor beta chains from one sample in a study of neurological immune-mediated disorders. Each CDR3 protein gets one entry after TCRdb re-called the 5' RACE reads with MiXCR. The table has 54,000 or so distinct CDR3 sequences, roughly 3.3% seen once; the top ten hold 3.1%. Sequences were obtained from PBMCs. The receptors were sampled from a woman younger than 45 with multiple sclerosis. Each CDR3 is given with its conserved first and last residue. Fields, in order: clone size, D gene, J gene, V gene, CDR3 DNA, CDR3 protein. D genes are given only for firm matches. A row's size may be missing; if present it is once, few, many or a size class.

size: .; D: .; J: TRBJ2-3; V: TRBV11-2; DNA: TGTGCCGGCAGCTTAGCTCCAGGGCACAATCAGCCCCAGTATTTT; CDR3: CAGSLAPGHNQPQYF
size: few; D: .; J: TRBJ1-2; V: TRBV6-1; DNA: TGTGCCAGCAGTGAAGTGGGACCTTATGGCTACACCTTC; CDR3: CASSEVGPYGYTF
size: .; D: TRBD1; J: TRBJ1-3; V: TRBV18; DNA: TGTGCCAGCTCCCCGCCGCAGGGGGCTTACCGAAACACCATATATTTT; CDR3: CASSPPQGAYRNTIYF
size: many; D: .; J: TRBJ2-2; V: TRBV5-6; DNA: TGTGCCAGCAGCTTGGTAGGCTTTGGCAGGGCTACCTTAACCGGGGAGCTGTTTTTT; CDR3: CASSLVGFGRATLTGELFF
size: many; D: .; J: TRBJ2-7; V: TRBV29-1; DNA: TGCAGCGTTGTACCCAACGCCTTACTACGGGAGCAGTACTTC; CDR3: CSVVPNALLREQYF
size: .; D: TRBD1; J: TRBJ1-1; V: TRBV7-9; DNA: TGTGCCAGCAGCCCCTGGGACAGGGGACGGAACACTGAAGCTTTCTTT; CDR3: CASSPWDRGRNTEAFF
size: few; D: .; J: TRBJ1-6; V: TRBV12-3/TRBV12-4; DNA: TGTGCCAGCAGTCGTGCAGCGGGAAGACTCTATAATTCACCCCTCCACTTT; CDR3: CASSRAAGRLYNSPLHF
size: many; D: .; J: TRBJ2-1; V: TRBV5-1; DNA: TGCGCCAGCAGCTTGGGCTTCAATGAGCAGTTCTTC; CDR3: CASSLGFNEQFF
size: many; D: TRBD1; J: TRBJ2-5; V: TRBV18; DNA: TGTGCCAGCTCACCGAGAGGGACAGGCCTGCAAGAGACCCAGTACTTC; CDR3: CASSPRGTGLQETQYF
size: .; D: TRBD1; J: TRBJ2-7; V: TRBV18; DNA: TGTGCCAGCTCTCCAGGGGGTGTTCCCTACGAGCAGTACTTC; CDR3: CASSPGGVPYEQYF
size: many; D: .; J: TRBJ2-7; V: TRBV6-5; DNA: TGTGCCAGCAGTTACTCGGTCTCCTCAAGATCCTACGAGCAGTACTTC; CDR3: CASSYSVSSRSYEQYF
size: .; D: TRBD1; J: TRBJ1-1; V: TRBV6-5; DNA: TGTGCCAGCAGCCCCCCGCCCACAGGGGTCGGTGAAGCTTTCTTT; CDR3: CASSPPPTGVGEAFF
size: few; D: TRBD2; J: TRBJ2-3; V: TRBV15; DNA: TGTGCCACCAGCAGAACCCGGGGGGGTGGGAAAGATACGCAGTATTTT; CDR3: CATSRTRGGGKDTQYF
size: many; D: .; J: TRBJ2-4; V: TRBV9; DNA: TGTGCCAGCAGCGTAGGATTACAGGGTAGTGGGGCGAACATTCAGTACTTC; CDR3: CASSVGLQGSGANIQYF
size: many; D: .; J: TRBJ2-1; V: TRBV20-1; DNA: TGCAGTGCTAGAGCCCTAATGGAGGGTAAATGGAATGAGCAGTTCTTC; CDR3: CSARALMEGKWNEQFF
size: many; D: TRBD1; J: TRBJ2-1; V: TRBV7-2; DNA: TGTGCCAGCAGCTTATCAGGGGGTGGGGGTTACAATGAGCAGTTCTTC; CDR3: CASSLSGGGGYNEQFF
size: many; D: .; J: TRBJ1-5; V: TRBV20-1; DNA: TGCAGTGCTAGAGGTAGCCGTATTAATAGCAATCAGCCCCAGCATTTT; CDR3: CSARGSRINSNQPQHF
size: .; D: .; J: TRBJ2-3; V: TRBV7-9; DNA: TGTGCCAGCAGCTCGTTGCAGGCTAGCACAGATACGCAGTATTTT; CDR3: CASSSLQASTDTQYF
size: many; D: .; J: TRBJ2-4; V: TRBV4-1; DNA: TGCGCCAGCAGCCAAGTGAACATTCAGTACTTC; CDR3: CASSQVNIQYF
size: many; D: .; J: TRBJ1-2; V: TRBV6-5; DNA: TGTGCCAGCAGTTACACCCAGGAGACCTATGGCTACACCTTC; CDR3: CASSYTQETYGYTF
size: many; D: TRBD1; J: TRBJ2-1; V: TRBV15; DNA: TGTGCCACCGGACAGGGGGTCACAAATGAGCAGTTCTTC; CDR3: CATGQGVTNEQFF
size: few; D: .; J: TRBJ1-5; V: TRBV20-1; DNA: TGCAGTGCTAGACGCCAGGGCGGCAATCAGCCCCAGAATTTT; CDR3: CSARRQGGNQPQNF
size: .; D: .; J: TRBJ1-1; V: TRBV29-1; DNA: TGCAGCGTTGGTACCGACACTGAAGCTTTCTTT; CDR3: CSVGTDTEAFF
size: many; D: .; J: TRBJ2-3; V: TRBV20-1; DNA: TGCAGTGCCTCAGGGGGCCGCGGGGGGAGCACAGATACGCAGTATTTT; CDR3: CSASGGRGGSTDTQYF
size: many; D: .; J: TRBJ1-4; V: TRBV7-2; DNA: TGTGCCAGCAGCTTGGAGCAGTCTACTGAACTGTTTTTT; CDR3: CASSLEQSTELFF
size: many; D: TRBD1; J: TRBJ1-4; V: TRBV12-3/TRBV12-4; DNA: TGTGCCAGCACCCGACAGGGGAGGGGGGGTAATGAAAAACTGTTTTTT; CDR3: CASTRQGRGGNEKLFF
size: many; D: TRBD1; J: TRBJ2-7; V: TRBV7-8; DNA: TGTGCCAGCAGCCCCAGGGGGAGTGAGCAGTACTTC; CDR3: CASSPRGSEQYF
size: many; D: TRBD2; J: TRBJ2-1; V: TRBV6-4; DNA: TGTGCCAGCAGTCCCGGCGGCGGGAGGTACAATGAGCAGTTCTTC; CDR3: CASSPGGGRYNEQFF
size: many; D: .; J: TRBJ2-1; V: TRBV20-1; DNA: TGCAGTGGTCTAGGGGGCAGGGGAGGCGTAGATGAGCAGTTCTTC; CDR3: CSGLGGRGGVDEQFF
size: many; D: .; J: TRBJ2-5; V: TRBV7-2; DNA: TGTGCCAGCAGCACACCCGGGGGGACCCAGTACTTC; CDR3: CASSTPGGTQYF
size: .; D: .; J: TRBJ1-1; V: TRBV18; DNA: TGTGCCAGCTCACCAGACGGACCCTTGGACACTGAAGCTTTCTTT; CDR3: CASSPDGPLDTEAFF
size: many; D: .; J: TRBJ2-1; V: TRBV12-3/TRBV12-4; DNA: TGTGCCAGCAGTTTTATTGGACTAACATACAATGAGCAGTTCTTC; CDR3: CASSFIGLTYNEQFF
size: many; D: .; J: TRBJ2-7; V: TRBV20-1; DNA: TGCAGTGCAAAATGTGAGCAGTACTTC; CDR3: CSAKCEQYF
size: many; D: .; J: TRBJ2-3; V: TRBV24-1; DNA: TGTGCCACCAGTGGGTCAGGGAAGGGCACAGATACGCAGTATTTT; CDR3: CATSGSGKGTDTQYF
size: many; D: TRBD1; J: TRBJ1-2; V: TRBV20-1; DNA: TGCAGTGCTAGAGCTGCGACAGGGGCTAACTATGGCTACACCTTC; CDR3: CSARAATGANYGYTF
size: many; D: .; J: TRBJ2-7; V: TRBV12-3/TRBV12-4; DNA: TGTGCCAGCAGTTTTTTGTACGAGCAGTACTTC; CDR3: CASSFLYEQYF
size: many; D: .; J: TRBJ1-1; V: TRBV10-3; DNA: TGTGCCATCAGTGAGTCGACTCCGCGGACTGAAGCTTTCTTT; CDR3: CAISESTPRTEAFF
size: .; D: .; J: TRBJ1-2; V: TRBV4-1; DNA: TGCGCCAGCAGCCAAGTGGATTTAATAGGGGCTAACTATGGCTACACCTTC; CDR3: CASSQVDLIGANYGYTF
size: many; D: .; J: TRBJ2-1; V: TRBV4-1; DNA: TGCGCCAGCGTGGGGATGGGTAATGAGCAGTTCTTC; CDR3: CASVGMGNEQFF
size: many; D: .; J: TRBJ1-2; V: TRBV20-1; DNA: TGCAGTGCTCATGACAGTGGGGAAGGCTACACCTTC; CDR3: CSAHDSGEGYTF
size: many; D: TRBD1; J: TRBJ1-1; V: TRBV20-1; DNA: TGCAGTGCTAGTTGGGGACAGGCGGTGGCTTTCTTT; CDR3: CSASWGQAVAFF
size: many; D: .; J: TRBJ1-4; V: TRBV20-1; DNA: TGCAGTGCTAGTAGGGGGGGGCAACTGTTTTTT; CDR3: CSASRGGQLFF
size: few; D: TRBD1; J: TRBJ1-4; V: TRBV12-3/TRBV12-4; DNA: TGTGCCAGCAGTTTAACAGGGGGGGAAAAACTGTTTTTT; CDR3: CASSLTGGEKLFF